The sequence of this TCR beta chain was determined in a study of blood T cell repertoires in COVID-19. Across the study: Samples taken during acute and convalescent COVID-19 were collected in the United States, Italy and Spain. From T cells, B-cell-depleted T cells, or PBMCs came the material, which was cDNA or gDNA.

J gave up 7 bases and V 3 bases, and 12 bases lay outside the gene matches. Germline lookup yields CDR1 SGHKS and CDR2 YYEKEE (reference sequence). CDR3 size: 16 residues. Authors' data handling: Reference gene primer amplification gave estimated nucleated cell counts. Assay used: immunoSEQ multiplex PCR; TCRdb lists only in-frame clones, some missing. Clone size and V and J calls were adopted from that table, with D and trimming inferred from the DNA. The sample carries about 140,000 clones, 80% to 85% recorded once. The receptor was isolated from a woman aged 60 to 75 with acute or convalescent COVID-19. The sample taken for sequencing was peripheral blood. The chain combines TRBV5-5 with TRBJ2-4, with 8 bases fitting TRBD2. The CDR3 protein is CASSSALAGYLNIQYF. In nucleotides, the CDR3 is TGTGCCAGCAGCTCTGCATTAGCGGGATATCTTAACATTCAGTACTTC.